The subject of this entry is one T cell receptor (beta chain). This sample was included in a study of blood T cell repertoires in COVID-19. This CDR3 spans 20 amino acids. As processed by the authors: Scientists estimated how many nucleated cells there were by amplifying reference gene primers. The method was immunoSEQ multiplex PCR; TCRdb's version includes in-frame clones alone and lacks a portion of them. The V and J calls and clone size are taken from that table; D and trimming were inferred from the DNA. The sample has approximately 110,000 clones; more than 80% are singletons. This receptor was obtained from a woman in her sixties with COVID-19, enrolled during active disease. This rearrangement joins TRBV12-1 to TRBJ1-3. TRBV12-1 is annotated as a pseudogene. The sample taken for sequencing was peripheral blood. CDR3 sequence reads: CASSFFTPHRESNSGNTIYF. CDR3 bases: TGTGCCAGCAGCTTTTTTACGCCCCATAGGGAGTCGAACTCTGGAAACACCATATATTTT.